The rows below give T cell receptor beta chains drawn from one sample of a study of identical twins. TCRdb redid the calling of the 5' RACE reads with MiXCR, one entry per CDR3 protein. This sample has 540,000 or so distinct CDR3 sequences, with 20% to 25% found just once. The same specimen was also included in a second study, on yellow fever vaccine responses in identical twins.

What was sequenced was CD4+ T cells sorted from blood. These receptors all come from a woman aged 18-29 years in good health. The CDR3 runs from the conserved cysteine through the conserved F or W.

j_call: TRBJ1-1
v_call: TRBV5-1
cdr3_aa: CASSLDRANTEAFF

j_call: TRBJ2-1
v_call: TRBV20-1
cdr3_aa: CSASDGRGRNEQFF

j_call: TRBJ2-1
v_call: TRBV7-2
cdr3_aa: CASSRVAGGYNEQFF

j_call: TRBJ2-7
v_call: TRBV28
cdr3_aa: CASSFYVSTYEQYF

j_call: TRBJ1-1
v_call: TRBV13
cdr3_aa: CASSPRSTEAFF

j_call: TRBJ1-1
v_call: TRBV29-1
cdr3_aa: CSALWEDTEAFF

j_call: TRBJ1-2
v_call: TRBV6-1
cdr3_aa: CASSKRDGPSNYGYTF

j_call: TRBJ2-2
v_call: TRBV12-3/TRBV12-4
cdr3_aa: CASSLRDAWTGELFF

j_call: TRBJ2-3
v_call: TRBV27
cdr3_aa: CASRRFGDTQYF

j_call: TRBJ2-7
v_call: TRBV5-1
cdr3_aa: CASSFLPDDSYEQYF

j_call: TRBJ2-5
v_call: TRBV11-1
cdr3_aa: CASSSGLAGRRAQETQYF

j_call: TRBJ2-5
v_call: TRBV7-9
cdr3_aa: CASSLKQEPPTQYF

j_call: TRBJ2-1
v_call: TRBV12-3/TRBV12-4
cdr3_aa: CATSRGNNEQFF

j_call: TRBJ1-1
v_call: TRBV27
cdr3_aa: CASSPRQGGSTEAFF

j_call: TRBJ2-1
v_call: TRBV10-2
cdr3_aa: CASSGWTSGGETTSYNEQFF

j_call: TRBJ2-1
v_call: TRBV7-6
cdr3_aa: CASSLENGGRLNEQFF

j_call: TRBJ2-3
v_call: TRBV29-1
cdr3_aa: CSVEWADTQYF

j_call: TRBJ2-7
v_call: TRBV5-1
cdr3_aa: CASSLASGAYEQYF

j_call: TRBJ2-3
v_call: TRBV28
cdr3_aa: CASSSPGQGSIDTQYF

j_call: TRBJ2-1
v_call: TRBV20-1
cdr3_aa: CSARGTSVHNEQFF

j_call: TRBJ2-3
v_call: TRBV18
cdr3_aa: CASSHTTTDTQYF

j_call: TRBJ2-7
v_call: TRBV20-1
cdr3_aa: CSALGEGSYEQYF

j_call: TRBJ2-3
v_call: TRBV20-1
cdr3_aa: CCARDAITNTDTQYF

j_call: TRBJ2-1
v_call: TRBV4-2
cdr3_aa: CASRRVNEQFF

j_call: TRBJ2-2
v_call: TRBV2
cdr3_aa: CASSGERTGPITGELFF

j_call: TRBJ1-6
v_call: TRBV12-3/TRBV12-4
cdr3_aa: CASSRGSSPLHF

j_call: TRBJ1-2
v_call: TRBV4-2
cdr3_aa: CASSQDPGFGYTF

j_call: TRBJ2-1
v_call: TRBV5-1
cdr3_aa: CASNGRTTTYNEQFF

j_call: TRBJ1-2
v_call: TRBV6-5
cdr3_aa: CASSYYPTVYGYTF

j_call: TRBJ2-3
v_call: TRBV10-3
cdr3_aa: CAISGLAGTDTGTDTQYF

j_call: TRBJ2-6
v_call: TRBV3-1
cdr3_aa: CASSQAGSGANVLTF

j_call: TRBJ2-1
v_call: TRBV5-1
cdr3_aa: CASSLEVRGYNEQFF

j_call: TRBJ2-2
v_call: TRBV5-1
cdr3_aa: CASSLDGRTSNTGELFF

j_call: TRBJ2-1
v_call: TRBV5-1
cdr3_aa: CASSLEKVSGEFF

j_call: TRBJ1-1
v_call: TRBV10-2
cdr3_aa: CASSESGRPSSTEAFF

j_call: TRBJ1-1
v_call: TRBV7-9
cdr3_aa: CASSSKLNTEAFF

j_call: TRBJ1-3
v_call: TRBV12-3/TRBV12-4
cdr3_aa: CASSSGQGEYPGNTIYF

j_call: TRBJ2-2
v_call: TRBV28
cdr3_aa: CASSLAGGRNTGELFF

j_call: TRBJ2-5
v_call: TRBV23-1
cdr3_aa: CASSPRTGEGEETQYF

j_call: TRBJ1-1
v_call: TRBV20-1
cdr3_aa: CSARDKGFSMNTEAFF

j_call: TRBJ1-3
v_call: TRBV6-1
cdr3_aa: CASSQQGRFGNTIYF

j_call: TRBJ2-1
v_call: TRBV9
cdr3_aa: CASSLGLEFRNEQFF

j_call: TRBJ2-1
v_call: TRBV20-1
cdr3_aa: CSARFSGLAGYNEQFF

j_call: TRBJ2-3
v_call: TRBV10-3
cdr3_aa: CAISDRDLAGASTDTQYF